Below are 27 T cell receptor beta chains sequenced from a single sample in a study of T cells in Graves' hyperthyroidism and ophthalmopathy (dated by TCRdb to the late 2010s). Library preparation was by multiplex PCR. Sequencer: Illumina HiSeq 2000. Amplification of TCR beta CDR3 regions was carried out from RNA transcripts. The first round of RT-PCR for the TCR CDR3 was performed with the HTBI primer set and the Qiagen OneStep RT-PCR kit. TCRdb reworked the public reads: Q25 trimming with fastp, MiXCR clone assembly, productive beta chains retained. CDR3 protein sequences are deduplicated, and each keeps its most common genes and DNA. The table for this sample lists 220,000 or so distinct CDR3 sequences; over 15% of them were counted only once. The ten largest clones take up around 30% of the sample. The sequencing sample was made of blood. These receptors came from a woman aged 18 to 35 with Graves' ophthalmopathy.

This chain connects TRBV20-1 to TRBJ2-3, with TRBD2 identical over 12 bases. Germline CDR1 is DFQATT and CDR2 is SNEGSKA (reference sequence). V was pared by 2 bases and J by 6 bases, with 9 bases of the junction left unmatched. The CDR3 spans 16 residues. The CDR3 protein is CSARSRLAGAGDTQYF. In DNA form, the CDR3 reads TGCAGTGCTAGATCCCGACTAGCGGGAGCAGGGGATACGCAGTATTTT.

This clonotype was counted many times. J is TRBJ1-6 and V is TRBV3-1; D may be TRBD1 (5 bases). Germline assignment: CDR1 LGHDT and CDR2 YNNKEL (reference sequence). Trimming stripped 1 base from V and 6 bases from J, with 13 bases between. The CDR3 has 16 residues. The CDR3 is CASSQGGSGVNSPLHF. In DNA form, the CDR3 reads TGTGCCAGCAGCCAAGGGGGATCGGGGGTTAATTCACCCCTCCACTTT. Full variable domain (rest looked up from reference TRBV3-1 and TRBJ1-6): DTAVSQTPKYLVTQMGNDKSIKCEQNLGHDTMYWYKQDSKKFLKIMFSYNNKELIINETVPNRFSPKSPDKAHLNLHINSLELGDSAVYFCASSQGGSGVNSPLHFGNGTRLTVT.

This clonotype appeared many times. This chain uses TRBV19 with TRBJ2-3; D unclear. This CDR3 comprises 14 residues. V lost 3 bases to trimming and J lost 1 base, with 8 bases between them. Germline CDR1 and CDR2: LNHDA and SQIVND (reference sequence). DNA for the CDR3: TGTGCCAGTAGTATCGGGCCCCGCACAGATACGCAGTATTTT. Its protein product is CASSIGPRTDTQYF.

The rearrangement links TRBV19 to TRBJ2-7, with 7 bases lining up with TRBD1. This CDR3 comprises 15 residues. Germline V gene sequence: CDR1 LNHDA, CDR2 SQIVND (reference sequence). J lost 0 bases, V lost 6 bases, and 8 bases had no gene match. The CDR3 is CASSWDSSSSYEQYF. The CDR3 DNA follows: TGTGCCAGTAGCTGGGACAGTTCCAGCTCCTACGAGCAGTACTTC.

This clonotype has ten or more counts. The chain recombines TRBV11-2 with TRBJ2-7, with TRBD2 matching over 10 bases. This CDR3 comprises 15 residues. The V gene's germline CDR1 is SGHAT and CDR2 FQNNGV. V was clipped by 7 bases and J by 0 bases; unmatched bases: 6. CDR3 sequence: CASTGSGRSSYEQYF. The CDR3, as DNA: TGTGCCAGCACTGGTAGCGGGAGGAGCTCCTACGAGCAGTACTTC.

In its sample, this clonotype was seen many times. The V and J genes are TRBV29-1 and TRBJ1-1, with D perhaps TRBD1 (6 bases). The CDR3 is 13 amino acids. With 6 bases removed from V and 5 bases from J, the gap between germline ends came to 16 bases. Germline lookup yields CDR1 SQVTM and CDR2 ANQGSEA. The CDR3 nucleotides are TGCAGCGTCAAAGGACGAGGGGGTACTGAAGCTTTCTTT. It codes for CSVKGRGGTEAFF.

This clonotype was found many times. This chain links TRBV6-1 with TRBJ2-1, with D maybe TRBD1 (5 bases). This CDR3 has 14 amino acids. Germline CDR1 reads MNHNS; CDR2 reads SASEGT. V gave up 10 bases and J gave up 10 bases, with 23 bases separating them. CDR3 DNA: TGTGCCACCCAAGGGGCAGTGACGCTCAGCGAGCAGTTCTTC. It is translated as CATQGAVTLSEQFF.

In this sample, this clonotype turned up many times. V and J are TRBV24-1 and TRBJ2-1; perhaps TRBD1 as D (5 bases). The CDR3 totals 16 residues. CDR1 is KGHDR, CDR2 SFDVKD, per germline. V was trimmed by 1 base and J by 5 bases, leaving 14 bases between them. The CDR3 DNA reads as TGTGCCACCAGTGATTTTAAGACAGCCTACGACAATGAGCAGTTCTTC. This codes for CATSDFKTAYDNEQFF.

This clonotype was seen ten or more times. V and J are TRBV12-3 or TRBV12-4 and TRBJ2-2; D unresolved. This CDR3 spans 10 amino acids. V was shortened by 7 bases and J by 6 bases, with 3 bases between the two germline ends. In DNA, the CDR3 is TGTGCCAGCAAAGCCGGGGAGCTGTTTTTT. Amino acid sequence: CASKAGELFF.

This clonotype was detected only a few times. The V call is TRBV9, the J call TRBJ2-2; 7 nucleotides align to TRBD1. Losses at the gene ends were 3 bases for V and 5 bases for J; bases not matched to a gene: 10. The CDR3 loop spans 16 amino acids. CDR1 and CDR2 from the germline V gene are SGDLS and YYNGEE. The CDR3 coding sequence is TGTGCCAGCAGCGAGCCCCCGACAGGGTTTACCGGGGAGCTGTTTTTT. Protein product: CASSEPPTGFTGELFF.

This clonotype has more than one count but fewer than ten. A much larger clonotype is one base distant, so this may be a read error. This chain links TRBV6-2 or TRBV6-3 with TRBJ1-2, with a tentative D call TRBD1 (5 bases). The CDR3 contains 13 residues. Trimming stripped 2 bases from V and 8 bases from J, with 12 bases between. Looked up from germline, CDR1 is MNHEY and CDR2 is SVGEGT. CDR3 region: CASSYGAGSGYTF. CDR3 bases: TGTGCCAGCAGTTACGGGGCAGGGAGCGGCTACACCTTC.

This clonotype was counted ten times or more. The J gene is TRBJ2-7, the V gene TRBV11-2; no definite D call. CDR1 is SGHAT and CDR2 is FQNNGV in the germline V gene. Deletions cut 8 bases from V and 0 bases from J, with 17 bases between. The CDR3 is made up of 15 amino acids. CDR3 loop: CASSRPLAASYEQYF. The DNA of the CDR3 is TGTGCCAGCTCGCGACCATTGGCAGCCTCCTACGAGCAGTACTTC.

This clonotype was seen ten or more times. An end of the junction differs from the germline gene, which may be a read error. The chain combines TRBV13 with TRBJ1-1; D may be TRBD1 (6 bases). The germline V gene encodes CDR1 PRHDT and CDR2 FYEKMQ (reference sequence). This CDR3 contains 13 residues. The chain's CDR3 is CASSLGEQGSAFF. CDR3 nucleotide sequence: TGTGCCAGCAGCCTAGGAGAACAGGGTTCAGCTTTCTTT.

Ten or more counts support this clonotype. V and J are TRBV12-3 or TRBV12-4 and TRBJ2-2; D might be TRBD1 or TRBD2, each matching 5 bases. V lost 6 bases, J lost 1 base, and 9 bases lay in between. The CDR3 runs 14 residues. The CDR3 region has the DNA TGTGCCAGCAGACCGAGGGGGAACACCGGGGAGCTGTTTTTT. It codes for CASRPRGNTGELFF.

In its sample, this clonotype was seen a few times. The rearrangement uses TRBV5-6 and TRBJ2-7; the match to TRBD1 covers 9 bases. V trimming: 0 bases; J trimming: 0 bases; junction bases outside the gene matches: 4. Germline loops: CDR1 SGHDT, CDR2 YYEEEE. The CDR3 has 16 amino acids. CDR3 sequence reads: CASSLEGTGSSYEQYF. The CDR3 region has the DNA TGTGCCAGCAGCTTGGAAGGGACAGGGTCCTCCTACGAGCAGTACTTC. The full variable domain, rest sourced from reference TRBV5-6 and TRBJ2-7, is DAGVTQSPTHLIKTRGQQVTLRCSPKSGHDTVSWYQQALGQGPQFIFQYYEEEERQRGNFPDRFSGHQFPNYSSELNVNALLLGDSALYLCASSLEGTGSSYEQYFGPGTRLTVT.

The chain joins TRBV20-1 to TRBJ2-3; 12 bases align to TRBD2. The germline gives CDR1 DFQATT, CDR2 SNEGSKA (reference sequence). Losses at the gene ends were 1 base for V and 5 bases for J; bases not matched to a gene: 7. This CDR3 comprises 16 residues. The CDR3 loop reads CSARGTSGAGGDTQYF. As DNA, the CDR3 is TGCAGTGCTAGAGGGACTAGCGGGGCGGGGGGAGATACGCAGTATTTT.

This clonotype was observed at least ten times. This sequence joins TRBV20-1 and TRBJ1-2; D is uncertain. CDR3 size: 15 residues. V was trimmed by 0 bases and J by 4 bases, leaving 15 bases between them. The germline CDR1 and CDR2 sequences are DFQATT and SNEGSKA (reference sequence). Here the CDR3 DNA reads TGCAGTGCTAGAGATAGCCTACGACTCAGCTATGGCTACACCTTC. Amino acid sequence: CSARDSLRLSYGYTF.

The chain employs TRBV6-5 and TRBJ2-2; perhaps D is TRBD1 or TRBD2 (7 bases each). The germline CDR1 and CDR2 sequences are MNHEY and SVGAGI. V dropped 7 bases and J dropped 3 bases, with 21 bases sitting between them. The CDR3 loop spans 17 amino acids. CDR3 nucleotides: TGTGCCAGCACTTTCAGGGGGGGGGGGTTGGACACCGGGGAGCTGTTTTTT. Residues: CASTFRGGGLDTGELFF.

At least ten counts were recorded for this clonotype. V gene TRBV4-1 combines with J gene TRBJ1-2; TRBD1 matches at 7 bases. CDR3 length: 17 amino acids. The V gene's germline CDR1 is MGHRA and CDR2 YSYEKL. V lost 3 bases and J lost 4; bases outside the gene matches: 14. The CDR3 DNA reads TGCGCCAGCAGCCAGGCCCCGCAGGGGGTAGGATCCTATGGCTACACCTTC. Its translation is CASSQAPQGVGSYGYTF.

This clonotype was seen at least ten times. V usage is TRBV7-2 and J usage is TRBJ2-1, with D maybe TRBD2 (6 bases). The CDR3 extends over 15 amino acids. Germline assignment: CDR1 SGHTA and CDR2 FQGNSA. Trimming stripped 0 bases from V and 5 bases from J, with 11 bases between. Written as DNA, the CDR3 is TGTGCCAGCAGCTTAGCGCAGCTAGCGAACAATGAGCAGTTCTTC. Translating gives CASSLAQLANNEQFF. The full variable domain, its missing parts supplied by reference TRBV7-2 and TRBJ2-1, is GAGVSQSPSNKVTEKGKDVELRCDPISGHTALYWYRQSLGQGLEFLIYFQGNSAPDKSGLPSDRFSAERTGGSVSTLTIQRTQQEDSAVYLCASSLAQLANNEQFFGPGTRLTVL.

At least ten counts were recorded for this clonotype. The rearrangement links TRBV28 to TRBJ2-6; D is ambiguous. V was trimmed by 1 base and J by 1 base, leaving 5 bases between them. CDR1 MDHEN and CDR2 SYDVKM come from the germline V gene. CDR3 length: 15 residues. As DNA, the CDR3 is TGTGCCAGCAGTTTATCACGATCTGGGGCCAACGTCCTGACTTTC. Encoded protein: CASSLSRSGANVLTF.

Ten or more counts support this clonotype. V gene TRBV20-1 combines with J gene TRBJ1-2; D uncertain. This CDR3 spans 13 amino acids. Germline V gives CDR1 DFQATT, CDR2 SNEGSKA (reference sequence). Trimming removed 0 bases at V and 2 bases at J, with 7 bases between. CDR3 coding DNA: TGCAGTGCTAGAGATGGAGGGAACTATGGCTACACCTTC. This codes for CSARDGGNYGYTF.

In its sample, this clonotype was seen many times. The rearrangement links TRBV5-5 to TRBJ2-3; 10 bases align to TRBD1. Trimming cost V 2 bases and J 6 bases; bases outside gene matches: 3. This CDR3 is built from 14 residues. CDR1 is SGHKS, CDR2 YYEKEE, per germline (reference sequence). The CDR3 DNA reads TGTGCCAGCAGCTTTGACAGGGGGCGTGATACGCAGTATTTT. Translated, it gives CASSFDRGRDTQYF.

At least ten counts were recorded for this clonotype. This chain uses TRBV20-1 with TRBJ1-5; the D gene is possibly TRBD1 (6 bases). Trimming removed 4 bases at V and 4 bases at J, with 8 bases between. This CDR3 is built from 12 residues. The germline V gene has CDR1 DFQATT and CDR2 SNEGSKA (reference sequence). The CDR3 protein is CSATGVNQPQHF. The DNA for the CDR3 is TGCAGTGCTACAGGGGTAAATCAGCCCCAGCATTTT.

This clonotype was observed many times. The chain recombines TRBV2 with TRBJ2-1; the D gene is possibly TRBD2 (6 bases). The CDR3 covers 14 residues. Germline V lookup: CDR1 SNHLY, CDR2 FYNNEI. V was clipped by 0 bases and J by 3 bases, with 6 bases between them. Here the CDR3 reads CASSEARGYNEQFF. CDR3 nucleotide sequence: TGTGCCAGCAGTGAAGCGCGGGGCTACAATGAGCAGTTCTTC.

This clonotype was counted ten times or more. The chain links TRBV5-5 to TRBJ2-3, with 7 bases lining up with TRBD2. The CDR3 is 14 amino acids. Germline V gene data show CDR1 as SGHKS and CDR2 as YYEKEE (reference sequence). Trimming cost V 4 bases and J 2 bases; bases outside gene matches: 4. The CDR3 protein is CASSATSLTDTQYF. The CDR3 DNA reads TGTGCCAGCAGCGCGACTAGCCTCACAGATACGCAGTATTTT. Combining the CDR3 with reference TRBV5-5 and TRBJ2-3 gives the whole variable domain DAGVTQSPTHLIKTRGQQVTLRCSPISGHKSVSWYQQVLGQGPQFIFQYYEKEERGRGNFPDRFSARQFPNYSSELNVNALLLGDSALYLCASSATSLTDTQYFGPGTRLTVL.

The sample holds a few counts of this clonotype. V usage is TRBV12-3 or TRBV12-4 and J usage is TRBJ2-2, with D possibly TRBD1 on 6 matching bases. Trimming removed 4 bases from V and 4 bases from J, with 16 bases in between. This CDR3 region has 16 residues. CDR3 nucleotides: TGTGCCAGCAGTTCAAACAGGGACGTGGGCACCGGGGAGCTGTTTTTT. It codes for CASSSNRDVGTGELFF.